These T cell receptor beta chains were read from a single sample in a study of shared clonotypes between healthy human individuals. The assay was immunoSEQ multiplex PCR, and TCRdb's table has in-frame clones only and misses some. This sample has millions of clones, with 93% found just once. The sequenced sample consisted of naive CD4+ T cells from PBMCs. The receptor set was obtained from a man younger than 30 in good health. Some clones in this sample may be carry-over from other donors' samples. Each CDR3 is given with its conserved first and last residue. The order of the fields is clone size, V gene, D gene, CDR3 length, J gene, CDR3 protein, CDR3 DNA. The D gene is left open where the match is weak. Some rows mark clone size as missing; the rest say once, few, many or name a class of expanded clone.

size: -
V: TRBV27
D: -
length: 16
J: TRBJ1-5
CDR3: CASSLSPAYSNQPQHF
DNA: TGTGCCAGCAGTTTGAGCCCAGCCTATAGCAATCAGCCCCAGCATTTT

size: -
V: TRBV5-1
D: -
length: 14
J: TRBJ2-3
CDR3: CASRSQPSTDTQYF
DNA: TGCGCCAGCAGAAGCCAACCTAGCACAGATACGCAGTATTTT

size: -
V: TRBV29-1
D: -
length: 15
J: TRBJ1-3
CDR3: CSVEDLASRGNTIYF
DNA: TGCAGCGTTGAAGATTTGGCCAGCCGTGGAAACACCATATATTTT

size: few
V: TRBV7-9
D: -
length: 14
J: TRBJ1-4
CDR3: CASSVSQTNEKLFF
DNA: TGTGCCAGTTCAGTTTCCCAGACTAATGAAAAACTGTTTTTT

size: -
V: TRBV7-8
D: -
length: 15
J: TRBJ1-1
CDR3: CASSLVGQLNTEAFF
DNA: TGTGCCAGCAGCTTAGTCGGACAGCTTAACACTGAAGCTTTCTTT

size: -
V: TRBV6-6
D: -
length: 14
J: TRBJ2-1
CDR3: CASSYTGSYNEQFF
DNA: TGTGCCAGCAGTTATACAGGCTCCTACAATGAGCAGTTCTTC

size: -
V: TRBV5-1
D: TRBD2
length: 15
J: TRBJ2-7
CDR3: CASSLIGTRADEQYF
DNA: TGCGCCAGCAGCTTGATTGGGACTAGAGCAGACGAGCAGTACTTC

size: -
V: TRBV18
D: TRBD1
length: 18
J: TRBJ1-3
CDR3: CASSPLGNRGSGGNTIYF
DNA: TGTGCCAGCTCACCCCTCGGAAACAGGGGAAGTGGGGGAAACACCATATATTTT

size: once
V: TRBV29-1
D: TRBD1
length: 14
J: TRBJ2-7
CDR3: CSAMTGGSLLEQYF
DNA: TGCAGCGCTATGACAGGGGGCTCACTCCTCGAGCAGTACTTC

size: -
V: TRBV5-1
D: TRBD1
length: 16
J: TRBJ1-4
CDR3: CASSLGGQGSNEKLFF
DNA: TGCGCCAGCAGCTTGGGTGGACAGGGGTCTAATGAAAAACTGTTTTTT

size: -
V: TRBV2
D: TRBD2
length: 15
J: TRBJ2-3
CDR3: CASRRLAGAPDTQYF
DNA: TGTGCCAGCAGGAGACTAGCGGGAGCACCAGATACGCAGTATTTT

size: -
V: TRBV7-9
D: -
length: 11
J: TRBJ2-7
CDR3: CASSSHYEQYF
DNA: TGTGCCAGCAGCTCTCACTACGAGCAGTACTTC

size: -
V: TRBV7-9
D: -
length: 17
J: TRBJ2-6
CDR3: CASSYWDGNSGANVLTF
DNA: TGTGCCAGCAGCTATTGGGACGGGAACTCTGGGGCCAACGTCCTGACTTTC

size: -
V: TRBV27
D: -
length: 15
J: TRBJ1-2
CDR3: CASSSGPEYPYGYTF
DNA: TGTGCCAGCAGTTCCGGACCGGAATATCCTTATGGCTACACCTTC

size: -
V: TRBV19
D: -
length: 16
J: TRBJ2-3
CDR3: CASSAGRGPTTDTQYF
DNA: TGTGCCAGTAGTGCGGGACGGGGACCAACTACAGATACGCAGTATTTT

size: -
V: TRBV10-1
D: -
length: 13
J: TRBJ2-1
CDR3: CASSERGYNEQFF
DNA: TGCGCCAGCAGTGAGAGGGGGTACAATGAGCAGTTCTTC

size: -
V: TRBV5-1
D: -
length: 15
J: TRBJ2-7
CDR3: CASAFGAAVSYEQYF
DNA: TGCGCCAGCGCCTTCGGGGCAGCGGTCTCCTACGAGCAGTACTTC

size: -
V: TRBV19
D: TRBD1
length: 14
J: TRBJ2-4
CDR3: CASNRDSSKNIQYF
DNA: TGTGCCAGTAACCGGGACAGCAGCAAAAACATTCAGTACTTC

size: -
V: TRBV25-1
D: -
length: 16
J: TRBJ2-2
CDR3: CASSGIPGANTGELFF
DNA: TGTGCCAGCAGTGGGATCCCAGGGGCAAACACCGGGGAGCTGTTTTTT

size: -
V: TRBV5-1
D: -
length: 14
J: TRBJ2-7
CDR3: CASSFRDGAYEQYF
DNA: TGCGCCAGCAGCTTCCGGGACGGAGCCTACGAGCAGTACTTC

size: -
V: TRBV9
D: TRBD2
length: 17
J: TRBJ2-7
CDR3: CASSVEASGTYHYEQYF
DNA: TGTGCCAGCAGCGTAGAGGCTAGCGGGACGTATCACTACGAGCAGTACTTC

size: -
V: TRBV18
D: TRBD2
length: 15
J: TRBJ2-7
CDR3: CASSPTGLAVGEQYF
DNA: TGTGCCAGCTCACCCACGGGACTAGCAGTGGGCGAGCAGTACTTC

size: -
V: TRBV18
D: -
length: 13
J: TRBJ1-5
CDR3: CASSPGSNQPQHF
DNA: TGTGCCAGCTCACCAGGTAGCAATCAGCCCCAGCATTTT

size: -
V: TRBV6-4
D: -
length: 14
J: TRBJ2-1
CDR3: CASRIPTRDNEQFF
DNA: TGTGCCAGCAGGATCCCGACTAGGGACAATGAGCAGTTCTTC

size: -
V: TRBV19
D: TRBD1
length: 15
J: TRBJ2-2
CDR3: CASSKTGTDTGELFF
DNA: TGTGCCAGTAGTAAAACCGGGACAGACACCGGGGAGCTGTTTTTT

size: -
V: TRBV5-4
D: TRBD1
length: 15
J: TRBJ1-3
CDR3: CASSFGTASGNTIYF
DNA: TGTGCCAGCAGCTTTGGGACAGCCTCTGGAAACACCATATATTTT

size: once
V: TRBV5-1
D: -
length: 13
J: TRBJ1-5
CDR3: CASSMGSNQPQHF
DNA: TGCGCCAGCAGTATGGGCAGCAATCAGCCCCAGCATTTT

size: -
V: TRBV5-1
D: -
length: 16
J: TRBJ2-1
CDR3: CASSLSFGDPYNEQFF
DNA: TGCGCCAGCAGCTTGTCTTTTGGAGACCCCTACAATGAGCAGTTCTTC

size: -
V: TRBV19
D: TRBD1
length: 17
J: TRBJ1-2
CDR3: CASSIAKPDRGYYGYTF
DNA: TGTGCCAGTAGTATAGCGAAGCCGGACAGGGGTTACTATGGCTACACCTTC

size: -
V: TRBV28
D: -
length: 16
J: TRBJ1-4
CDR3: CASSLWGGGRDQKLFF
DNA: TGTGCCAGCAGTTTATGGGGGGGAGGAAGAGATCAAAAACTGTTTTTT

size: -
V: TRBV11-2
D: -
length: 15
J: TRBJ2-1
CDR3: CASSLGPLAYNEQFF
DNA: TGTGCCAGCAGCTTAGGACCCCTAGCCTACAATGAGCAGTTCTTC

size: -
V: TRBV18
D: TRBD1
length: 15
J: TRBJ2-2
CDR3: CASSPRTGRTGELFF
DNA: TGTGCCAGCTCACCGCGGACAGGGAGAACCGGGGAGCTGTTTTTT

size: -
V: TRBV4-1
D: TRBD1
length: 13
J: TRBJ1-2
CDR3: CASSLGQVNGYTF
DNA: TGCGCCAGCAGCCTCGGACAGGTCAATGGCTACACCTTC

size: -
V: TRBV11-2
D: -
length: 14
J: TRBJ1-2
CDR3: CASSLEAVSSGYTF
DNA: TGTGCCAGCAGCTTAGAAGCGGTTAGCTCTGGCTACACCTTC

size: -
V: TRBV5-1
D: TRBD1
length: 16
J: TRBJ1-5
CDR3: CASAGRDRVMNQPQHF
DNA: TGCGCCAGCGCCGGACGGGACAGGGTTATGAATCAGCCCCAGCATTTT

size: -
V: TRBV5-4
D: TRBD1
length: 15
J: TRBJ1-4
CDR3: CASSPGGTVNEKLFF
DNA: TGTGCCAGCAGCCCTGGAGGGACAGTTAATGAAAAACTGTTTTTT

size: -
V: TRBV6-5
D: -
length: 15
J: TRBJ2-6
CDR3: CASSYDVSGANVLTF
DNA: TGTGCCAGCAGTTACGACGTCTCTGGGGCCAACGTCCTGACTTTC

size: -
V: TRBV9
D: -
length: 14
J: TRBJ2-3
CDR3: CASSRGASTDTQYF
DNA: TGTGCCAGCAGCAGGGGGGCAAGCACAGATACGCAGTATTTT

size: -
V: TRBV5-1
D: TRBD2
length: 15
J: TRBJ2-3
CDR3: CASSVELAGTDTQYF
DNA: TGCGCCAGCAGCGTGGAACTAGCGGGGACAGATACGCAGTATTTT

size: -
V: TRBV4-1
D: TRBD2
length: 16
J: TRBJ2-3
CDR3: CASSQPTSGSKDTQYF
DNA: TGCGCCAGCAGCCAACCGACTAGCGGGAGCAAGGATACGCAGTATTTT

size: -
V: TRBV30
D: -
length: 14
J: TRBJ1-5
CDR3: CAWSVLRSSQPQHF
DNA: TGTGCCTGGAGTGTACTGAGGAGCTCACAGCCCCAGCATTTT

size: -
V: TRBV7-2
D: -
length: 14
J: TRBJ2-1
CDR3: CASSLGLWANEQFF
DNA: TGTGCCAGCAGCTTAGGTTTATGGGCGAATGAGCAGTTCTTC

size: -
V: TRBV6-5
D: -
length: 15
J: TRBJ1-2
CDR3: CASRQYRENIYGYTF
DNA: TGTGCCAGCAGACAGTACCGGGAGAATATCTATGGCTACACCTTC

size: -
V: TRBV9
D: TRBD1
length: 15
J: TRBJ2-1
CDR3: CASTTGQGASNEQFF
DNA: TGTGCCAGCACCACTGGACAGGGAGCGTCTAATGAGCAGTTCTTC

size: -
V: TRBV27
D: -
length: 16
J: TRBJ2-7
CDR3: CASSLSNLLPPYEQYF
DNA: TGTGCCAGCAGTTTATCGAACTTATTGCCCCCTTACGAGCAGTACTTC

size: -
V: TRBV11-2
D: -
length: 14
J: TRBJ1-2
CDR3: CASSLGRQDYGYTF
DNA: TGTGCCAGCAGCTTAGGTAGGCAGGACTATGGCTACACCTTC

size: -
V: TRBV19
D: -
length: 15
J: TRBJ1-3
CDR3: CASSSDRYSGNTIYF
DNA: TGTGCCAGTAGTTCCGACCGATACTCTGGAAACACCATATATTTT

size: -
V: TRBV4-1
D: -
length: 14
J: TRBJ1-1
CDR3: CASSQDILAPGAFF
DNA: TGCGCCAGCAGCCAAGACATATTGGCCCCAGGCGCTTTCTTT

size: -
V: TRBV6-5
D: -
length: 14
J: TRBJ2-5
CDR3: CASSYGTADGTQYF
DNA: TGTGCCAGCAGTTACGGGACGGCGGACGGGACCCAGTACTTC

size: -
V: TRBV6-6
D: TRBD2
length: 15
J: TRBJ2-7
CDR3: CASSYSALAGNEQYF
DNA: TGTGCCAGCAGTTACTCGGCACTAGCGGGGAACGAGCAGTACTTC

size: -
V: TRBV11-3
D: -
length: 16
J: TRBJ2-5
CDR3: CASSSRITYPGETQYF
DNA: TGTGCCAGCAGCTCCCGAATCACCTACCCGGGGGAGACCCAGTACTTC

size: -
V: TRBV9
D: TRBD2
length: 15
J: TRBJ2-7
CDR3: CASSPSGRRSYEQYF
DNA: TGTGCCAGCAGTCCTAGCGGGAGACGGTCCTACGAGCAGTACTTC

size: -
V: TRBV11-1
D: -
length: 14
J: TRBJ2-5
CDR3: CASSLASGGGTQYF
DNA: TGTGCCAGCAGCTTAGCATCGGGGGGCGGGACCCAGTACTTC

size: -
V: TRBV5-4
D: -
length: 15
J: TRBJ1-6
CDR3: CASSDHSSYNSPLHF
DNA: TGTGCCAGCAGCGATCATAGCTCCTATAATTCACCCCTCCACTTT

size: -
V: TRBV5-1
D: -
length: 14
J: TRBJ2-7
CDR3: CASRDTGNEYEQYF
DNA: TGCGCCAGCAGGGACACAGGGAATGAGTACGAGCAGTACTTC

size: once
V: TRBV6-1
D: TRBD2
length: 14
J: TRBJ2-1
CDR3: CAGTSGRTYNEQFF
DNA: TGTGCCGGGACTAGCGGGAGGACCTACAATGAGCAGTTCTTC

size: -
V: TRBV7-8
D: TRBD2
length: 15
J: TRBJ2-7
CDR3: CASSFSSGPVEEQYF
DNA: TGTGCCAGCAGCTTTTCTAGCGGTCCGGTGGAGGAGCAGTACTTC

size: -
V: TRBV27
D: -
length: 14
J: TRBJ1-6
CDR3: CASSLQGRGSPLHF
DNA: TGTGCCAGCAGTTTACAGGGTAGGGGTTCACCCCTCCACTTT

size: -
V: TRBV28
D: TRBD2
length: 17
J: TRBJ2-1
CDR3: CASSSPSGTSGRGEQFF
DNA: TGTGCCAGCAGTTCCCCAAGTGGGACTAGCGGGAGGGGTGAGCAGTTCTTC